The rows below give T cell receptor beta chains drawn from one sample of a study of CD8+ T cells in alopecia areata. Using immunoSEQ multiplex PCR, the repertoire was profiled, and TCRdb retains in-frame clones only, with some absent. In the table there are roughly 280,000 clones, 60% of which are singletons. The sample consisted of CD4+ T cells sorted from blood, taken at roughly week 53, from a patient treated with tofacitinib. All receptors derive from a human donor with alopecia areata. CDR3s include the opening cysteine and the closing phenylalanine or tryptophan. Fields, in order: V gene, clone size, J gene, CDR3 protein. Only part of the rows carry a size: once, few, many, or a class if the clone is expanded.

v_gene: TRBV29-1
abundance: -
j_gene: TRBJ1-2
CDR3aa: CSVERLLNYGYTF

v_gene: TRBV25-1
abundance: -
j_gene: TRBJ2-1
CDR3aa: CASTTKSSYNEQFF

v_gene: TRBV4-1
abundance: -
j_gene: TRBJ1-2
CDR3aa: CASSQMAGGTGYTF

v_gene: TRBV11-2
abundance: -
j_gene: TRBJ2-3
CDR3aa: CASSLSYTDTQYF

v_gene: TRBV14
abundance: few
j_gene: TRBJ2-3
CDR3aa: CASSPTPYTQYF

v_gene: TRBV5-1
abundance: once
j_gene: TRBJ2-5
CDR3aa: CASSVNRNQETQYF

v_gene: TRBV7-9
abundance: -
j_gene: TRBJ1-5
CDR3aa: CASSDDWWRSNQPQHF

v_gene: TRBV25-1
abundance: -
j_gene: TRBJ2-2
CDR3aa: CASSVPGAGELFF

v_gene: TRBV25-1
abundance: -
j_gene: TRBJ1-6
CDR3aa: CASRPLIPGNSPLHF

v_gene: TRBV5-1
abundance: -
j_gene: TRBJ2-1
CDR3aa: CASSPLAGLYNEQFF

v_gene: TRBV30
abundance: -
j_gene: TRBJ1-2
CDR3aa: CAWSPGSRGGYTF

v_gene: TRBV29-1
abundance: few
j_gene: TRBJ2-1
CDR3aa: CSVVQTYNEQFF

v_gene: TRBV4-1
abundance: -
j_gene: TRBJ1-3
CDR3aa: CASSQDWGNTIYF

v_gene: TRBV6-6
abundance: few
j_gene: TRBJ2-3
CDR3aa: CASSTPGQGTDTQYF

v_gene: TRBV5-4
abundance: -
j_gene: TRBJ2-2
CDR3aa: CASSHGTSGATGELFF

v_gene: TRBV29-1
abundance: few
j_gene: TRBJ2-1
CDR3aa: CSALTRVGNEQFF

v_gene: TRBV11-1
abundance: -
j_gene: TRBJ2-2
CDR3aa: CASSSPDYPNTGELFF

v_gene: TRBV7-8
abundance: -
j_gene: TRBJ2-3
CDR3aa: CASSLVGSNLEDTQYF

v_gene: TRBV30
abundance: few
j_gene: TRBJ2-1
CDR3aa: CAWSELGLAGVNEQFF

v_gene: TRBV4-2
abundance: -
j_gene: TRBJ2-1
CDR3aa: CASSPGTSSYNEQFF

v_gene: TRBV7-3
abundance: -
j_gene: TRBJ1-2
CDR3aa: CASSLGTDYGYTF

v_gene: TRBV19
abundance: once
j_gene: TRBJ2-5
CDR3aa: CASSPKAVGETQYF

v_gene: TRBV15
abundance: -
j_gene: TRBJ2-1
CDR3aa: CATSRVRGEQFF

v_gene: TRBV10-3
abundance: few
j_gene: TRBJ2-1
CDR3aa: CAITASAGTSGTYNEQFF

v_gene: TRBV5-1
abundance: few
j_gene: TRBJ1-6
CDR3aa: CASRSGFDSPLHF

v_gene: TRBV30
abundance: -
j_gene: TRBJ2-7
CDR3aa: CAWSDQGGQYF

v_gene: TRBV9
abundance: -
j_gene: TRBJ1-2
CDR3aa: CASSVQGGNYGYTF

v_gene: TRBV6-6
abundance: -
j_gene: TRBJ1-4
CDR3aa: CASRQGNEKLFF

v_gene: TRBV27
abundance: few
j_gene: TRBJ1-1
CDR3aa: CASSLYRRNTEAFF

v_gene: TRBV30
abundance: -
j_gene: TRBJ1-1
CDR3aa: CAWSVIGQGAFRNTEAFF

v_gene: TRBV11-3
abundance: -
j_gene: TRBJ2-2
CDR3aa: CASSLTGTNTGELFF

v_gene: TRBV29-1
abundance: once
j_gene: TRBJ2-1
CDR3aa: CSVSRTSGGYSYNEQFF

v_gene: TRBV13
abundance: few
j_gene: TRBJ1-2
CDR3aa: CASSPAGSGYGYTF

v_gene: TRBV27
abundance: -
j_gene: TRBJ2-3
CDR3aa: CASSFQGPFDTQYF

v_gene: TRBV6-4
abundance: -
j_gene: TRBJ1-1
CDR3aa: CASSLLIGNTEAFF

v_gene: TRBV30
abundance: -
j_gene: TRBJ1-2
CDR3aa: CAWSNRGAGYTF

v_gene: TRBV5-1
abundance: -
j_gene: TRBJ2-7
CDR3aa: CASMSKTYEQYF